The clone carrying this T cell receptor beta chain has more than one count but fewer than ten. Its antigen is unidentified. These data come from a study of CD8+ T cells in alopecia areata. Study in general: Treated individuals took tofacitinib by mouth, 5 to 10 mg twice daily. It was 6 to 18 months of tofacitinib, and then there were 6 months off drug. Study results and caveats: Normal skin's resident alphabeta T cells are also sequenced in scalp samples. Lesional scalp, especially alopecia totalis/universalis, showed higher clonality than normal scalp.

V lost 0 bases and J lost 0, with 3 bases in between. The CDR3 loop spans 13 amino acids. Punch biopsies of lesional scalp, plus peripheral blood, were taken from alopecia areata patients. Following RNA extraction, reverse transcription yielded cDNA that acted as the sequencing template. TCRdb keeps only in-frame clones here, not all; method: immunoSEQ multiplex PCR. The sample includes about 11,000 clones, approximately 60% of them seen just once. The clonotype originates from a human donor with alopecia areata. The chain joins TRBV5-7 to TRBJ1-1, with D unresolved. TRBV5-7 belongs to the ORF category, with a function that is uncertain. The specimen was skin, collected at week 0. This chain's CDR3 is CASSLVMNTEAFF. The CDR3 DNA reads TGTGCCAGCAGCTTGGTGATGAACACTGAAGCTTTCTTT.